This T cell receptor (beta chain) stems from a study of tumor-infiltrating lymphocytes in primary liver carcinoma. A word on this clonotype: Lacking the conserved final phenylalanine or tryptophan, this CDR3 likely reflects a read error.

RNA isolated from unsorted whole blood supplied the blood RNA, with germline DNA also extracted. The authors made TCR beta cDNA from approximately 500 ng total RNA with a constant-region primer. Three-round nested multiplex PCR performed with slightly modified ARM-PCR produced the TCR beta libraries. TRBV1-TRBV30 forward primers and a C-beta reverse primer were used in the first two PCR rounds, which each ran for approximately 9 cycles. MiXCR was run by TCRdb on the multiplex PCR reads, yielding one entry per CDR3 protein. The data contain fewer than 350,000 distinct CDR3 sequences, 55% to 65% of them seen just once; the ten biggest clones take up roughly 9%. CDR1 is MGHRA and CDR2 is YSYEKL in the germline V gene. CDR3 size: 15 residues.

This receptor was obtained from a man aged 35 to 55 with primary liver carcinoma and hepatitis B virus infection. The chain has TRBV4-1 and TRBJ2-1; the D gene is possibly TRBD2 (6 bases). The specimen sequenced was peripheral blood. For the CDR3, the DNA is TGCACCAGCAGTCAAGAAACTAGCACGGTCCGCGAGCAGTTCCTC. Amino acids: CTSSQETSTVREQFL.